What follows are 30 T cell receptor beta chains derived from one specimen sequenced in a study of blood T cell repertoires in COVID-19. Clones were sequenced by immunoSEQ multiplex PCR, and TCRdb holds only the in-frame ones, with some missing. The sample gives some 200,000 clones, approximately 84% of which show up once; about 6% is in the top ten. The sequenced sample consisted of peripheral blood. Source of these receptors: an elderly man with acute or convalescent COVID-19.

The CDR3 coding sequence is TGTGCCAGCAGCTTGGCCCCCAGCGGGAGTATCTACGAGCAGTACGTC. It specifies CASSLAPSGSIYEQYV. V and J are TRBV5-5 and TRBJ2-7, with 8 nucleotides matching TRBD2. V dropped 0 bases and J dropped 3; count of bases not matched to a gene: 8. The CDR3 runs to 16 residues. The germline V gene encodes CDR1 SGHKS and CDR2 YYEKEE (reference sequence).

The V call is TRBV7-9, the J call TRBJ2-6, with 8 bases identical to TRBD1. Germline V CDR1 and CDR2: SEHNR, FQNEAQ (reference sequence). This CDR3 is built from 15 residues. The V segment lost 5 bases and the J segment 3 bases; nucleotides outside the gene matches: 3. CDR3 nucleotide sequence: TGTGCCAGCAGCACCGGGACAGGTGGGGCCAACGTCCTGACTTTC. It specifies CASSTGTGGANVLTF.

Turning to this clone: Other DNA sequences in the same sample also yield this CDR3. The rearrangement links TRBV5-1 to TRBJ2-5; D might be TRBD1 (5 bases). Per the germline V gene, CDR1 is SGHRS and CDR2 is YFSETQ. The CDR3 has 14 amino acids. Trimming cost V 0 bases and J 3 bases, with 9 bases left between them. CDR3: CASSLGQGEETQYF. Written as DNA, the CDR3 is TGCGCCAGCAGCTTGGGCCAGGGTGAAGAGACCCAGTACTTC.

This chain links TRBV6-5 with TRBJ1-5, with TRBD1 matching 7 bases. CDR3 size: 14 residues. Germline lookup yields CDR1 MNHEY and CDR2 SVGAGI. The junction had 9 bases not matched to a gene; V was cut back by 6 bases and J by 7 bases. CDR3 sequence: CASRWTTGDQPQHF. The CDR3 region has the DNA TGTGCCAGCAGGTGGACTACAGGGGACCAGCCCCAGCATTTT.

This chain links TRBV6-5 with TRBJ1-4, with 9 bases matching TRBD1. V shed 5 bases, J shed 4 bases, and the junction held 5 bases outside the gene matches. Germline V gives CDR1 MNHEY, CDR2 SVGAGI. The CDR3 loop spans 15 amino acids. The CDR3 sequence is CASSRQGVDNEKLFF. In DNA, the CDR3 is TGTGCCAGCAGTCGACAGGGGGTGGATAATGAAAAACTGTTTTTT.

The chain recombines TRBV7-2 with TRBJ2-5; D possibly corresponds to TRBD1 (5 bases). The CDR3 has 15 residues. The V gene lost 1 base and the J gene lost 5 bases, with 14 bases spanning the gap. CDR1 is SGHTA and CDR2 is FQGNSA in the germline V gene. Here the CDR3 DNA reads TGTGCCAGCAGCTTAGTGTGGGGCTCAGGGGAGACCCAGTACTTC. Amino acid sequence: CASSLVWGSGETQYF.

This chain links TRBV7-2 with TRBJ2-1; TRBD1 agrees at 7 bases. The CDR3 runs to 14 residues. Germline values: CDR1 SGHTA, CDR2 FQGNSA. The V and J ends lost 5 bases and 7 bases, in that order; junction bases with no gene match: 8. CDR3 nucleotide sequence: TGTGCCAGCAGCACCGCGACAGGGCTGAATGAGCAGTTCTTC. It codes for CASSTATGLNEQFF. The full variable domain, in which reference TRBV7-2 and TRBJ2-1 provide the parts outside the CDR3, is GAGVSQSPSNKVTEKGKDVELRCDPISGHTALYWYRQSLGQGLEFLIYFQGNSAPDKSGLPSDRFSAERTGGSVSTLTIQRTQQEDSAVYLCASSTATGLNEQFFGPGTRLTVL.

This chain uses TRBV7-3 with TRBJ2-1; TRBD2 matches 11 bases. CDR1 SGHTA and CDR2 FQGTGA come from the germline V gene. The length of the CDR3 is 15 residues. With 2 bases clipped from V and 8 bases from J, the junction kept 5 bases outside the gene matches. CDR3 sequence reads: CASSLAGTSGHEQFF. CDR3 nucleotides: TGTGCCAGCAGCTTAGCCGGGACTAGCGGCCATGAGCAGTTCTTC. Looking up the rest from reference TRBV7-3 and TRBJ2-1 gives the full variable domain: GAGVSQTPSNKVTEKGKYVELRCDPISGHTALYWYRQSLGQGPEFLIYFQGTGAADDSGLPNDRFFAVRPEGSVSTLKIQRTERGDSAVYLCASSLAGTSGHEQFFGPGTRLTVL.

The count of this clone is one. This chain connects TRBV24-1 to TRBJ1-2, with TRBD1 matching 10 bases. The V gene end was trimmed by 3 bases and the J gene end by 8 bases; junction bases not matched to a gene: 8. Germline CDR1 reads KGHDR; CDR2 reads SFDVKD. CDR3 length equals 15 residues. The CDR3 DNA reads as TGTGCCACCAGTGATGGATCCGGGACAGGGGAAGGCTACACCTTC. Its protein product is CATSDGSGTGEGYTF.

The chain combines TRBV5-1 with TRBJ2-2, with D tentatively TRBD2 (7 bases). Germline-derived CDR1 and CDR2 are SGHRS and YFSETQ. This CDR3 spans 14 amino acids. The V and J ends lost 6 bases and 0 bases respectively, with 9 bases between them. DNA for the CDR3: TGCGCCAGCATGGGGGGGCCGAACACCGGGGAGCTGTTTTTT. Amino acid sequence: CASMGGPNTGELFF.

The J gene is TRBJ2-1, the V gene TRBV7-2; 8 nucleotides line up with TRBD2. Germline loops: CDR1 SGHTA, CDR2 FQGNSA. The CDR3 length is 15 residues. J gave up 10 bases and V 5 bases, and 13 bases lay outside the gene matches. Here the CDR3 DNA reads TGTGCCAGCAGCAAAGACCGGGCCAGCGGGGGAGAGCAGTTCTTC. It translates to CASSKDRASGGEQFF.

The chain joins TRBV19 to TRBJ2-3, with D possibly matching TRBD1 (6 bases). The V end lost 7 bases, the J end lost 4 bases, and 12 bases lay between the germline ends. Germline V CDR1 and CDR2: LNHDA, SQIVND (reference sequence). CDR3 length equals 13 residues. CDR3: CASMEWTADTQYF. Here the CDR3 DNA reads TGTGCCAGTATGGAGTGGACAGCAGATACGCAGTATTTT.

The rearrangement links TRBV5-1 to TRBJ2-6; 10 bases are a match to TRBD1. With V trimmed by 4 bases and J by 0 bases, 7 bases remained unmatched. The CDR3 is 18 residues long. The germline V gene has CDR1 SGHRS and CDR2 YFSETQ. The CDR3 DNA sequence: TGCGCCAGCAGCACCGGACAGGGGGGGTACTCTGGGGCCAACGTCCTGACTTTC. As protein: CASSTGQGGYSGANVLTF.

This clone was counted between two and nine times. This chain connects TRBV4-3 to TRBJ1-4, with D possibly TRBD1 on 5 matching bases. The CDR3 extends over 15 amino acids. Germline assignment: CDR1 LGHNA and CDR2 YSLEER. The V end lost 0 bases, the J end lost 8 bases, and 13 bases lay between the germline ends. The DNA for the CDR3 is TGCGCCAGCAGCCAAGATTCGGGGGAACAGGAAAAACTGTTTTTT. It specifies CASSQDSGEQEKLFF.

The chain recombines TRBV19 with TRBJ2-6; TRBD2 matches 12 bases. The germline CDR1 and CDR2 sequences are LNHDA and SQIVND (reference sequence). Germline trimming cut 7 bases from V and 4 bases from J; bases unmatched to any gene: 11. CDR3 length: 18 residues. As DNA, the CDR3 is TGTGCCAGTACCCCACTAGCGGGAGGAACCCCCGGGGCCAACGTCCTGACTTTC. This codes for CASTPLAGGTPGANVLTF.

V and J are TRBV5-1 and TRBJ1-2; D is unresolved. The CDR3 covers 13 residues. The germline V gene encodes CDR1 SGHRS and CDR2 YFSETQ. V lost 0 bases and J lost 6, with 9 bases in between. Written as DNA, the CDR3 is TGCGCCAGCAGCTTGGCCGCGGTGGATGGCTACACCTTC. Residues: CASSLAAVDGYTF.

This chain connects TRBV7-9 to TRBJ1-6; TRBD1 matches 9 bases. Germline V gene lookup returns CDR1 SEHNR and CDR2 FQNEAQ (reference sequence). The CDR3 spans 14 residues. After removal of 5 bases from V and 7 bases from J, the junction contained 3 bases not matched to a gene. The CDR3 nucleotides are TGTGCCAGCAGCCCGGGACAGGGCAATTCACCCCTCCACTTT. This gives the protein CASSPGQGNSPLHF.

This clone was seen ten or more times. This rearrangement joins TRBV7-8 to TRBJ1-1; D remains unclear. This CDR3 is 16 amino acids long. Per the germline V gene, CDR1 is SGHVS and CDR2 is FQNEAQ. The V end was cut by 4 bases, the J end by 3 bases, with 18 bases between. This chain's CDR3 is CASSSKSAGWDTEAFF. CDR3 bases: TGTGCCAGCAGCTCAAAAAGCGCGGGTTGGGACACTGAAGCTTTCTTT.

CDR3 sequence: CASSIINRGHQPQHF. CDR3 bases: TGTGCCAGTAGTATAATAAACAGGGGGCATCAGCCCCAGCATTTT. The chain has TRBV19 and TRBJ1-5; 9 nucleotides line up with TRBD1. V dropped 2 bases and J dropped 5; count of bases not matched to a gene: 4. The germline CDR1 and CDR2 sequences are LNHDA and SQIVND (reference sequence). The CDR3 totals 15 residues.

The chain has TRBV27 and TRBJ2-1, with TRBD1 matching 12 bases. The V gene's germline CDR1 is MNHEY and CDR2 SMNVEV (reference sequence). J lost 9 bases, V lost 5 bases, and 11 bases had no gene match. The CDR3 contains 16 residues. The DNA of the CDR3 is TGTGCCAGCAGTCCAGACCGGGACAGGGGGCGATCTGAGCAGTTCTTC. Its protein product is CASSPDRDRGRSEQFF.

This chain joins TRBV27 and TRBJ2-3; tentatively, D is TRBD2 (6 bases). The CDR3 runs to 15 residues. Germline lookup yields CDR1 MNHEY and CDR2 SMNVEV (reference sequence). Trimming left V 6 bases short and J 6 bases short, with 19 bases between. The CDR3 bases are TGTGCCAGCAGGAACGCGGACTACCTCCGGGATACGCAGTATTTT. Protein product: CASRNADYLRDTQYF.

This chain joins TRBV7-2 and TRBJ1-2; 8 nucleotides agree with TRBD1. This CDR3 spans 15 amino acids. The germline V gene encodes CDR1 SGHTA and CDR2 FQGNSA. V lost 9 bases, J lost 4 bases, and 13 bases stayed unmatched. CDR3 residues: CASREGQGAFYGYTF. The CDR3 coding sequence is TGTGCCAGTCGCGAGGGGCAGGGGGCCTTCTATGGCTACACCTTC.

The CDR3 DNA sequence: TGTGCCAGCAGCTCTACAGTGACTAGCGGGAGTACAGATACGCAGTATTTT. It specifies CASSSTVTSGSTDTQYF. V and J are TRBV7-9 and TRBJ2-3; 12 bases align to TRBD2. Germline CDR1 SEHNR, CDR2 FQNEAQ (reference sequence). This CDR3 comprises 17 residues. The junction had 8 bases not matched to a gene; V was cut back by 4 bases and J by 3 bases. The complete variable domain, with remaining parts taken from reference TRBV7-9 and TRBJ2-3, reads DTGVSQNPRHKITKRGQNVTFRCDPISEHNRLYWYRQTLGQGPEFLTYFQNEAQLEKSRLLSDRFSAERPKGSFSTLEIQRTEQGDSAMYLCASSSTVTSGSTDTQYFGPGTRLTVL.

V is TRBV5-6 and J is TRBJ2-2; tentatively, D is TRBD2 (7 bases). Germline V gene data show CDR1 as SGHDT and CDR2 as YYEEEE. The ends were cut back, 4 bases at V and 7 bases at J, with 23 bases in the middle. The CDR3 has 17 amino acids. CDR3 bases: TGTGCCAGCAGCCAAATACAGGGTGCTGCGGGAGTCGGGGAGCTGTTTTTT. This sequence encodes CASSQIQGAAGVGELFF.

The gene calls are TRBV5-1 and TRBJ2-3; 14 bases are shared with TRBD2. The germline V gene encodes CDR1 SGHRS and CDR2 YFSETQ. V trimming: 3 bases; J trimming: 6 bases; junction bases outside the gene matches: 9. The CDR3 is made up of 17 amino acids. CDR3 sequence: CASSWRGTSGSEDTQYF. The DNA for the CDR3 is TGCGCCAGCAGCTGGCGCGGGACTAGCGGGAGTGAGGATACGCAGTATTTT.

The chain is built from TRBV30 and TRBJ2-1, with a possible D match to TRBD2 (6 bases). CDR3 length: 14 amino acids. From germline, CDR1 is GTSNPN and CDR2 SVGIG (reference sequence). V shed 4 bases and J shed 10 bases, with 20 bases lying between them. CDR3 residues: CAWKWANGGPEQFF. The CDR3 DNA sequence: TGTGCCTGGAAGTGGGCCAACGGAGGGCCCGAGCAGTTCTTC.

V and J are TRBV12-2 and TRBJ1-1; the table's D call, TRBD1, was not checked against the DNA. TRBV12-2 is labeled a pseudogene. The CDR3 is made up of 15 amino acids. The CDR3 bases are TGTGCAAGTCGCTTAGGGGACAGGGTCAACACTGAAGCTTTCTTT. It specifies CASRLGDRVNTEAFF.

The J gene is TRBJ1-2, the V gene TRBV2; 10 positions agree with TRBD1. CDR3 length equals 13 residues. V lost 4 bases to trimming and J lost 7 bases; unmatched junction nucleotides: 3. Germline values: CDR1 SNHLY, CDR2 FYNNEI. DNA of the CDR3: TGTGCCAGCAGTGGGGGACAGGGGAGTGGCTACACCTTC. Translated: CASSGGQGSGYTF.

This clone has more than one count but fewer than ten. V and J are TRBV30 and TRBJ2-2; D remains ambiguous. From germline, CDR1 is GTSNPN and CDR2 SVGIG (reference sequence). There are 15 residues in the CDR3. V shed 3 bases and J shed 4 bases, with 15 bases lying between them. The CDR3 reads CAWSRQFAVTGELFF. Written as DNA, the CDR3 is TGTGCCTGGAGCCGCCAGTTCGCGGTCACCGGGGAGCTGTTTTTT.

This clone has just a few counts. This chain joins TRBV21-1 and TRBJ2-3; the table's D gene call, TRBD2, was not cross checked with the DNA. TRBV21-1 is classified as a pseudogene. The CDR3 is 19 amino acids. Written as DNA, the CDR3 is TGTGCCAGCAGCAAAGAAGGTAGCGGAGCCAGGGCGAGCACAGATACGCAGTATTTT. As protein: CASSKEGSGARASTDTQYF.